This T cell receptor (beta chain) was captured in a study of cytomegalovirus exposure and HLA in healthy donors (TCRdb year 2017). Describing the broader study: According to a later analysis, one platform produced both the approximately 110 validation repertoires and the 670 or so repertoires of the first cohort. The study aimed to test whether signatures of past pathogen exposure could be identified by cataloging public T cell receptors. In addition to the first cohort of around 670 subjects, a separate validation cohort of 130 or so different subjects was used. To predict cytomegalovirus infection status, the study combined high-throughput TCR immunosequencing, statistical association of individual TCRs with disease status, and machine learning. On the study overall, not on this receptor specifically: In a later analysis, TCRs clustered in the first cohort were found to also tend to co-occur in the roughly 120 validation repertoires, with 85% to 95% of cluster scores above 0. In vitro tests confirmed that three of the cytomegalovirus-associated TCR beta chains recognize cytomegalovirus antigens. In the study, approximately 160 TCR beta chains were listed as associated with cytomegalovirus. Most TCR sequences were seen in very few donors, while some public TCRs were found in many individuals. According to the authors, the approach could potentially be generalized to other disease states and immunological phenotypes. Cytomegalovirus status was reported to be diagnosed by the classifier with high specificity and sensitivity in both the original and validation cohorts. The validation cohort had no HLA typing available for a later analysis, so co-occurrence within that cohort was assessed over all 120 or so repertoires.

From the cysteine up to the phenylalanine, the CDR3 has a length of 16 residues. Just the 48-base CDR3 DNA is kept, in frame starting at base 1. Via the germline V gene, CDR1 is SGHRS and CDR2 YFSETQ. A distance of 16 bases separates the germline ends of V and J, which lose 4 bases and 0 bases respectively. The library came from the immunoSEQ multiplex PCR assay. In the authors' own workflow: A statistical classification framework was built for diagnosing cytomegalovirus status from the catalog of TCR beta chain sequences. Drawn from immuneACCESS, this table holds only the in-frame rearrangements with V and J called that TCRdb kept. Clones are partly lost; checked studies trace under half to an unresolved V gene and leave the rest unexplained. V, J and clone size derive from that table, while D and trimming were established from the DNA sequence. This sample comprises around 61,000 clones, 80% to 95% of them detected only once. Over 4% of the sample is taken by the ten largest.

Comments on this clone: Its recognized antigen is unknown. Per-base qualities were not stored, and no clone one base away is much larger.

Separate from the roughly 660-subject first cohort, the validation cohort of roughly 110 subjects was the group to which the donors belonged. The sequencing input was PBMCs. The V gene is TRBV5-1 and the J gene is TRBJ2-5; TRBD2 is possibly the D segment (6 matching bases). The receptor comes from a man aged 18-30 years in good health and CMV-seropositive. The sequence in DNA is TGCGCCAGCAGCCGAGTTGGAGGGAAGAACCAAGAGACCCAGTACTTC. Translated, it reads CASSRVGGKNQETQYF.